These 26 T cell receptor beta chains share one sample of origin, sequenced in a study of Graves' ophthalmopathy and Graves' hyperthyroidism. Beta-chain TCR CDR3 regions were amplified from RNA transcripts. First-round RT-PCR with HTBI primers preceded a second-round multiplex PCR. MiXCR was run by TCRdb on the multiplex PCR reads, yielding one entry per CDR3 protein. The profile shows over 500,000 distinct CDR3 sequences, 20% to 25% of them singletons. Sequencing was carried out using peripheral blood. These receptors were collected from a woman aged 18 to 35 with stable Graves' hyperthyroidism. Some clones in this sample may be carry-over from other donors' samples.

This clonotype has at least ten counts. The chain employs TRBV20-1 and TRBJ2-5, with D possibly matching TRBD1 (5 bases). Germline V gene lookup returns CDR1 DFQATT and CDR2 SNEGSKA (reference sequence). The length of the CDR3 is 12 residues. The V gene lost 1 base and the J gene lost 5 bases, with 8 bases spanning the gap. The CDR3 loop is CSARGGLETQYF. The CDR3 DNA is TGCAGTGCTAGAGGGGGCTTGGAGACCCAGTACTTC.

This clonotype was seen repeatedly, ten times or more. V and J are TRBV7-2 and TRBJ2-2; 7 bases fit TRBD2. The CDR3 loop spans 16 amino acids. Germline V gives CDR1 SGHTA, CDR2 FQGNSA. V shed 3 bases and J 5 bases; nucleotides not matched to a gene: 9. In nucleotides, the CDR3 is TGTGCCAGCAGCTTTTTCCGCGGGAGTTCAACCGGGGAGCTGTTTTTT. Protein product: CASSFFRGSSTGELFF.

At least ten counts were recorded for this clonotype. The V and J genes are TRBV20-1 and TRBJ2-7; TRBD1 aligns across 8 bases. V lost 6 bases, J lost 3 bases, and 10 bases stayed unmatched. Germline loops: CDR1 DFQATT, CDR2 SNEGSKA (reference sequence). The CDR3 consists of 14 residues. The CDR3 spells CSALPPGTGYEQYF. DNA for the CDR3: TGCAGTGCGCTTCCTCCCGGGACAGGCTACGAGCAGTACTTC.

The gene calls are TRBV6-2 or TRBV6-3 and TRBJ2-7; tentative D call: TRBD1 (6 bases). Germline CDR1 is MNHEY and CDR2 is SVGEGT. CDR3 length: 14 residues. The V end lost 2 bases, the J end lost 2 bases, and 10 bases lay between the germline ends. The DNA of the CDR3 is TGTGCCAGCAGTTACATAGGGACACCCTACGAGCAGTACTTC. Translation: CASSYIGTPYEQYF.

This clonotype was seen repeatedly, ten times or more. The chain has TRBV30 and TRBJ1-6; tentatively, D is TRBD1 (5 bases). Trimming took off 0 bases at V and 8 bases at J, with 8 bases between the two ends. The CDR3 is made up of 13 amino acids. In germline, CDR1 is GTSNPN, CDR2 SVGIG (reference sequence). CDR3 region: CAWSVGGDSPLHF. CDR3 nucleotide sequence: TGTGCCTGGAGTGTGGGAGGGGATTCACCCCTCCACTTT.

This clonotype was detected a few times. The gene calls are TRBV20-1 and TRBJ2-5; D remains unclear. Per the germline V gene, CDR1 is DFQATT and CDR2 is SNEGSKA (reference sequence). V was shortened by 8 bases and J by 9 bases, with 19 bases between the two germline ends. This CDR3 spans 12 amino acids. DNA for the CDR3: TGCAGTTCTTCGACTCATCGTGGGGCCCAGTACTTC. It specifies CSSSTHRGAQYF.

The chain has TRBV6-1 and TRBJ1-6; 8 positions match TRBD1. This CDR3 contains 15 residues. Trimming removed 7 bases from V and 6 bases from J; junction bases left unmatched: 8. Germline V gene sequence: CDR1 MNHNS, CDR2 SASEGT. The DNA for the CDR3 is TGTGCCAGCAAACAGCAGGGGGCGATTAATTCACCCCTCCACTTT. This encodes CASKQQGAINSPLHF.

This clonotype was seen repeatedly, ten times or more. The genes are TRBV19 and TRBJ1-5, with 10 bases identical to TRBD1. Looked up from germline, CDR1 is LNHDA and CDR2 is SQIVND (reference sequence). V lost 5 bases to trimming and J lost 6 bases; unmatched junction nucleotides: 4. The CDR3 spans 14 residues. CDR3 nucleotides: TGTGCCAGTAGTCGACAGGGGGCAGGTCAGCCCCAGCATTTT. Translation: CASSRQGAGQPQHF.

This clonotype was counted between two and nine times. The chain uses TRBV25-1 and TRBJ1-2; TRBD1 matches 9 bases. The J segment lost 8 bases and the V segment lost 8 bases, leaving 12 bases of the junction unmatched. The germline V gene encodes CDR1 MGHDK and CDR2 SYGVNS. The CDR3 sequence is 14 residues long. CDR3 in amino acids: CASRGPGQGGGYTF. Written as DNA, the CDR3 is TGTGCCAGCCGTGGACCGGGACAGGGTGGCGGCTACACCTTC.

This clonotype was seen a single time. The final CDR3 position lacks the conserved phenylalanine or tryptophan, pointing to a likely read error. The chain carries TRBV27 and TRBJ2-5; TRBD2 matches at 8 bases. Germline-derived CDR1 and CDR2 are MNHEY and SMNVEV (reference sequence). This CDR3 region has 14 residues. CDR3 nucleotides: TGTGCCAGCAGTTTAGCGGGAGGCCAAGAGTCCCAGTACTGC. This encodes CASSLAGGQESQYC.

This clonotype was observed at least ten times. V gene TRBV12-3 or TRBV12-4 combines with J gene TRBJ1-2; TRBD1 agrees at 9 bases. V lost 6 bases and J lost 6; bases outside the gene matches: 5. The CDR3 sequence is 13 residues long. CDR3 nucleotides: TGTGCCAGCAGCCTCGGGACAGGGAATGGCTACACCTTC. Translation gives CASSLGTGNGYTF.

The V call is TRBV4-1, the J call TRBJ2-7; D gene unclear. Per germline, CDR1 MGHRA and CDR2 YSYEKL. The CDR3 totals 12 residues. Trimming stripped 11 bases from V and 3 bases from J, with 14 bases between. The CDR3 loop reads CALWEEFYEQYF. The CDR3 DNA follows: TGCGCCCTCTGGGAAGAGTTCTACGAGCAGTACTTC.

This clonotype was picked up a small number of times. The chain links TRBV7-2 to TRBJ2-4, with D possibly called TRBD1 or TRBD2 (5 bases each). Germline V CDR1 and CDR2: SGHTA, FQGNSA. CDR3 length equals 14 residues. With 0 bases removed from V and 5 bases from J, the gap between germline ends came to 8 bases. For the CDR3, the DNA is TGTGCCAGCAGCTTAGCGAGAGGGGAAAACATTCAGTACTTC. Encoded protein: CASSLARGENIQYF.

This clonotype was counted between two and nine times. This chain uses TRBV6-1 with TRBJ1-1; D is uncertain. The CDR3 totals 13 residues. Germline CDR1 and CDR2: MNHNS and SASEGT. The V end lost 7 bases, the J end lost 7 bases, and 16 bases lay between the germline ends. The DNA of the CDR3 is TGTGCCAGCAAGCGGCACAGCGAATTTGAAGCTTTCTTT. It codes for CASKRHSEFEAFF.

This clonotype has ten or more counts. The chain uses TRBV19 and TRBJ2-7; a possible D gene is TRBD1 (6 bases). V lost 6 bases to trimming and J lost 6 bases, with 18 bases between them. This CDR3 comprises 14 residues. Germline lookup yields CDR1 LNHDA and CDR2 SQIVND (reference sequence). Written as DNA, the CDR3 is TGTGCCAGTAGACCGACAGGTTCGTCCACCGAGCAGTACTTC. This encodes CASRPTGSSTEQYF.

In nucleotides, the CDR3 is TGTGCCCGCCTAGCGGGGTACTCCTACGAGCAGTACTTC. Translated: CARLAGYSYEQYF. The rearrangement joins TRBV12-3 or TRBV12-4 to TRBJ2-7; 9 bases are shared with TRBD2. J was trimmed by 0 bases and V by 11 bases; bases with no gene match: 5. CDR3 length: 13 residues.

This clonotype was observed at least ten times. The chain joins TRBV30 to TRBJ1-1; a possible D gene is TRBD1 (6 bases). Germline CDR1 reads GTSNPN; CDR2 reads SVGIG (reference sequence). V dropped 5 bases and J dropped 3 bases, with 10 bases sitting between them. The CDR3 runs to 12 residues. The CDR3 here is CAWGPGDTEAFF. The CDR3 region has the DNA TGTGCCTGGGGCCCAGGGGACACTGAAGCTTTCTTT.

The gene calls are TRBV12-3 or TRBV12-4 and TRBJ2-7; D gene unclear. CDR3 size: 12 residues. The V end was cut by 7 bases, the J end by 2 bases, with 9 bases between. The chain's CDR3 is CASTLGPYEQYF. The CDR3 bases are TGTGCCAGCACCCTAGGGCCCTACGAGCAGTACTTC.

This clonotype was recorded a few times. The V gene is TRBV11-1, the J gene TRBJ2-3, with D possibly being TRBD1 (5 bases). Germline-derived CDR1 and CDR2 are SGHAT and FQDESV (reference sequence). Between the trimmed V and J ends, which lost 5 bases and 1 base, there was a span of 13 bases. The CDR3 spans 15 residues. The CDR3 DNA sequence: TGTGCCAGCAGCCCCGGGCAGGGTCGCACAGATACGCAGTATTTT. Its protein product is CASSPGQGRTDTQYF. The variable domain in full, with the rest retrieved from reference TRBV11-1 and TRBJ2-3, is EAEVAQSPRYKITEKSQAVAFWCDPISGHATLYWYRQILGQGPELLVQFQDESVVDDSQLPKDRFSAERLKGVDSTLKIQPAELGDSAMYLCASSPGQGRTDTQYFGPGTRLTVL.

The table lists this clonotype with many counts. The genes are TRBV5-1 and TRBJ1-2; D remains unclear. Germline CDR1 reads SGHRS; CDR2 reads YFSETQ. The CDR3 covers 14 residues. The germline V and J ends were trimmed by 3 bases and 8 bases, with 17 bases remaining between them. The CDR3 DNA sequence: TGCGCCAGCAGCTCGCTATGGGAGGGAATCGGCTACACCTTC. Its translation is CASSSLWEGIGYTF.

In its sample, this clonotype was seen a few times. The chain joins TRBV28 to TRBJ1-6, with D maybe TRBD1 (6 bases). Trimming removed 8 bases at V and 7 bases at J, with 18 bases between. The CDR3 spans 15 residues. From germline, CDR1 is MDHEN and CDR2 SYDVKM. Here the CDR3 reads CASGYSGTPNSPLHF. The DNA of the CDR3 is TGTGCCAGCGGGTACTCCGGGACACCGAATTCACCCCTCCACTTT.

This clonotype was seen ten or more times. V usage is TRBV6-1 and J usage is TRBJ1-1, with 12 bases identical to TRBD1. The V segment lost 5 bases and the J segment 4 bases; nucleotides outside the gene matches: 2. This CDR3 is 14 amino acids long. CDR1 is MNHNS, CDR2 SASEGT, per germline. The CDR3 DNA sequence: TGTGCCAGCAGTAGGGACAGGGGGCCCACTGAAGCTTTCTTT. It specifies CASSRDRGPTEAFF.

The chain uses TRBV4-1 and TRBJ2-5; tentatively, D is TRBD2 (5 bases). CDR1 and CDR2 from the germline V gene are MGHRA and YSYEKL. This CDR3 contains 15 residues. V was pared by 1 base and J by 9 bases, with 18 bases between. The CDR3 here is CASSQVGSASGAQYF. CDR3 DNA: TGCGCCAGCAGCCAAGTGGGGAGCGCCTCGGGCGCCCAGTACTTC.

The chain carries TRBV27 and TRBJ1-2; 9 bases align to TRBD1. The CDR3 totals 14 residues. Germline V gene data show CDR1 as MNHEY and CDR2 as SMNVEV (reference sequence). The V gene end was trimmed by 6 bases and the J gene end by 5 bases; junction bases not matched to a gene: 7. As DNA, the CDR3 is TGTGCCAGCAGAACAAACAGGGGGCCGTATGGCTACACCTTC. It translates to CASRTNRGPYGYTF.

This clonotype has ten or more counts. The rearrangement links TRBV4-2 to TRBJ2-5, with 8 bases fitting TRBD2. The CDR3 spans 15 residues. J lost 3 bases, V lost 4 bases, and 7 bases had no gene match. The germline V gene has CDR1 LGHNA and CDR2 YNFKEQ. CDR3 sequence reads: CASSPPRGGEETQYF. CDR3 DNA: TGTGCCAGCAGCCCACCCCGGGGGGGAGAAGAGACCCAGTACTTC.

This clonotype was seen at least ten times. This sequence joins TRBV28 and TRBJ1-5; D unclear. The CDR3 covers 15 residues. In germline, CDR1 is MDHEN, CDR2 SYDVKM. Trimming cost V 6 bases and J 6 bases, with 18 bases left between them. CDR3 loop: CASRQPRVMFQPQHF. The CDR3 DNA is TGTGCCAGCAGACAACCAAGGGTTATGTTTCAGCCCCAGCATTTT. Variable domain in full (rest from reference TRBV28 and TRBJ1-5): DVKVTQSSRYLVKRTGEKVFLECVQDMDHENMFWYRQDPGLGLRLIYFSYDVKMKEKGDIPEGYSVSREKKERFSLILESASTNQTSMYLCASRQPRVMFQPQHFGDGTRLSIL.